The 20 T cell receptor beta chains reported below all come from one sample, sequenced in a study of tumor-infiltrating lymphocytes in oesophageal squamous cell carcinoma. Using its own MiXCR run on the PCR reads, TCRdb lists one record per CDR3 protein. The data show approximately 20,000 distinct CDR3 sequences, around 39% seen once. The sample was esophageal tumor tissue. Source of these receptors: a male donor with esophageal squamous cell carcinoma.

By frequency in the sample, this clonotype is medium-sized. V is TRBV12-3 or TRBV12-4 and J is TRBJ2-7, with TRBD1 as a possible D gene (5 bases). The CDR3 has 13 residues. Trimming removed 6 bases at V and 1 base at J, with 10 bases between. The CDR3 protein is CASSVTASYEQYF. CDR3 DNA: TGTGCCAGCAGCGTGACAGCATCCTACGAGCAGTACTTC.

This clonotype was counted ten times or more. This rearrangement joins TRBV6-1 to TRBJ1-5; TRBD1 is a possible D gene (6 bases). Germline CDR1 reads MNHNS; CDR2 reads SASEGT. This CDR3 contains 14 residues. Trimming pared 6 bases from V and 4 bases from J, leaving 13 bases between. The DNA of the CDR3 is TGTGCCAGCAGCTCACAGGGTGGTAATCAGCCCCAGCATTTT. This sequence encodes CASSSQGGNQPQHF.

This clonotype was counted a few times. The chain uses TRBV2 and TRBJ2-7; 7 bases agree with TRBD1. The CDR3 consists of 16 residues. With 3 bases clipped from V and 3 bases from J, the junction kept 11 bases outside the gene matches. CDR1 SNHLY and CDR2 FYNNEI come from the germline V gene. DNA of the CDR3: TGTGCCAGCAGTGATCCGTCCCGACAGGGTGGCTACGAGCAGTACTTC. The encoded protein is CASSDPSRQGGYEQYF.

The chain joins TRBV6-6 to TRBJ2-1, with TRBD2 as a possible D gene (5 bases). The DNA end favors TRBJ2-7, so the J call may be wrong. The CDR3 has 14 residues. Per germline, CDR1 MNHNY and CDR2 SVGAGI (reference sequence). The CDR3 DNA sequence: TGTGCCAGCAGTTACGTTGGAGGAGTGCATGAGCAGTACTTC. This codes for CASSYVGGVHEQYF.

Written as DNA, the CDR3 is TGTGCCAGCAGCCTGGACAGGGACTCCTACGAGCAGTACTTC. It is translated as CASSLDRDSYEQYF. V gene TRBV7-3 combines with J gene TRBJ2-1; TRBD1 matches at 8 bases. Gene TRBJ2-7 matches the end of the DNA better, so the J call may be wrong. The germline gives CDR1 SGHTA, CDR2 FQGTGA. There are 14 residues in the CDR3.

This clonotype was found many times. The chain links TRBV28 to TRBJ1-2; D is possibly TRBD1 (6 bases). The CDR3 length is 13 residues. V lost 6 bases to trimming and J lost 5 bases, with 13 bases between them. Germline CDR1 is MDHEN and CDR2 is SYDVKM. The CDR3 reads CASRAGTPYGYTF. CDR3 bases: TGTGCCAGCAGGGCCGGGACACCGTATGGCTACACCTTC.

This clonotype is a singleton in its sample. CDR3 coding DNA: TGTGCCAGCAGCTTTAGTCGTCAAACTTCGGGCGAGCAGTACTTC. Its translation is CASSFSRQTSGEQYF. This chain joins TRBV7-8 and TRBJ2-3; D not resolved. The DNA matches TRBJ2-7 better at its end, which makes the J call doubtful. This CDR3 is 15 amino acids long. Germline-derived CDR1 and CDR2 are SGHVS and FQNEAQ.

In its sample, this clonotype was seen many times. The rearrangement links TRBV12-3 or TRBV12-4 to TRBJ2-5; no reliable D call. CDR3 size: 14 residues. V dropped 4 bases and J dropped 0 bases, with 9 bases sitting between them. CDR3 amino acids: CASSSPWDQETQYF. The DNA for the CDR3 is TGTGCCAGCAGTTCCCCGTGGGACCAAGAGACCCAGTACTTC.

This clonotype was observed at least ten times. The V call is TRBV6-1, the J call TRBJ2-7, with 8 bases that match TRBD1. This CDR3 contains 18 residues. Trimming at V came to 2 bases and at J to 6 bases, leaving 18 bases not matched to a gene. The V gene's germline CDR1 is MNHNS and CDR2 SASEGT. Here the CDR3 reads CASSERVRFADRVSEQYF. CDR3 nucleotides: TGTGCCAGCAGTGAAAGGGTCAGGTTTGCGGACAGGGTCTCCGAGCAGTACTTC.

The table lists this clonotype with many counts. The chain recombines TRBV6-6 with TRBJ2-7, with D possibly being TRBD1 (5 bases). This CDR3 region has 15 residues. Germline V CDR1 and CDR2: MNHNY, SVGAGI (reference sequence). V gave up 2 bases and J gave up 1 base, with 12 bases separating them. The CDR3 sequence is CASSYVQGWSYEQYF. The CDR3 DNA is TGTGCCAGCAGTTACGTCCAGGGATGGTCCTACGAGCAGTACTTC.

This clonotype qualifies as large. This rearrangement joins TRBV7-2 to TRBJ2-7; perhaps TRBD2 as D (5 bases). Trimming cost V 5 bases and J 2 bases, with 10 bases left between them. The CDR3 loop spans 13 amino acids. Germline CDR1 reads SGHTA; CDR2 reads FQGNSA. The chain's CDR3 is CASSPTRAYEQYF. CDR3 DNA: TGTGCCAGCAGCCCAACGAGGGCCTACGAGCAGTACTTC. The full variable domain, with the rest looked up from reference TRBV7-2 and TRBJ2-7, is GAGVSQSPSNKVTEKGKDVELRCDPISGHTALYWYRQSLGQGLEFLIYFQGNSAPDKSGLPSDRFSAERTGGSVSTLTIQRTQQEDSAVYLCASSPTRAYEQYFGPGTRLTVT.

There are many counts of this clonotype. The rearrangement uses TRBV5-4 and TRBJ1-1; D might be TRBD1 (6 bases). Germline CDR1 is SGHNT and CDR2 is YYREEE (reference sequence). V was cut by 2 bases and J by 6 bases, with 11 bases left in between. This CDR3 has 13 residues. CDR3 loop: CASSLNRDAEAFF. The DNA for the CDR3 is TGTGCCAGCAGCTTAAACAGGGATGCTGAAGCTTTCTTT.

This clonotype was seen many times. V usage is TRBV6-6 and J usage is TRBJ2-7; D might be TRBD2 (6 bases). The CDR3 is 15 amino acids. V was clipped by 0 bases and J by 3 bases, with 12 bases between them. Germline V gene data show CDR1 as MNHNY and CDR2 as SVGAGI (reference sequence). CDR3 in amino acids: CASSYSASEGYEQYF. Written as DNA, the CDR3 is TGTGCCAGCAGTTACTCGGCTAGCGAGGGCTACGAGCAGTACTTC.

Note on this clonotype: One junction end does not reproduce the germline sequence, and a read error may be involved. The chain has TRBV7-6 and TRBJ2-2, with 7 nucleotides matching TRBD1. Germline CDR1 reads SGHVS; CDR2 reads FNYEAQ. The CDR3 loop spans 16 amino acids. CDR3 protein: CVSSLAGRGFTGELFF. For the CDR3, the DNA is TGTGTCAGCAGCTTAGCTGGCAGGGGGTTTACCGGGGAGCTGTTTTTT.

The chain combines TRBV7-2 with TRBJ2-5; D not resolved. The end of the DNA aligns better with TRBJ2-7, so the J call may be wrong. This CDR3 region has 14 residues. Germline CDR1 is SGHTA and CDR2 is FQGNSA. The CDR3 bases are TGTGCCAGCAGCTTAGCGAGGTCCACCTACGAGCAGTACTTC. It specifies CASSLARSTYEQYF.

The chain carries TRBV3-1 and TRBJ2-3, with 8 bases lining up with TRBD1. Germline loops: CDR1 LGHDT, CDR2 YNNKEL (reference sequence). V lost 4 bases and J lost 3; bases outside the gene matches: 9. The CDR3 contains 16 residues. CDR3 bases: TGTGCCAGCAGCCTCCTTGCAGGGGGCTTGACAGATACGCAGTATTTT. Translated: CASSLLAGGLTDTQYF.

This clonotype was observed at least ten times. The chain has TRBV11-2 and TRBJ2-5; 9 nucleotides agree with TRBD2. Trimming cost V 1 base and J 2 bases; bases outside gene matches: 14. CDR1 and CDR2 from the germline V gene are SGHAT and FQNNGV. The CDR3 has 19 residues. The chain's CDR3 is CASSLVGLAGSSRQETQYF. As DNA, the CDR3 is TGTGCCAGCAGCTTAGTAGGGCTAGCGGGATCCTCCCGACAAGAGACCCAGTACTTC.

This clonotype was picked up many times. This chain connects TRBV27 to TRBJ1-1; D might be TRBD1 (5 bases). The CDR3 contains 16 residues. The V gene's germline CDR1 is MNHEY and CDR2 SMNVEV (reference sequence). V was pared by 1 base and J by 6 bases, with 18 bases between. The CDR3 DNA reads as TGTGCCAGCAGTTTATGGGGTCGAGGGGCGAGGGCTGAAGCTTTCTTT. This translates into CASSLWGRGARAEAFF.

The rearrangement links TRBV7-2 to TRBJ2-1; D perhaps matches TRBD1 (5 bases). V shed 2 bases and J shed 1 base, with 9 bases lying between them. The CDR3 length is 15 residues. The V gene's germline CDR1 is SGHTA and CDR2 FQGNSA. Here the CDR3 reads CASSLMGPSYNEQFF. The DNA of the CDR3 is TGTGCCAGCAGCTTAATGGGGCCGTCCTACAATGAGCAGTTCTTC. Full variable domain (outside the CDR3, taken from reference TRBV7-2 and TRBJ2-1): GAGVSQSPSNKVTEKGKDVELRCDPISGHTALYWYRQSLGQGLEFLIYFQGNSAPDKSGLPSDRFSAERTGGSVSTLTIQRTQQEDSAVYLCASSLMGPSYNEQFFGPGTRLTVL.

This clonotype showed up just a few times. The junction departs from the called germline gene at one end, perhaps through a read error. The rearrangement uses TRBV7-2 and TRBJ2-3; possible D gene TRBD1, 5 bases. CDR1 and CDR2 from the germline V gene are SGHTA and FQGNSA. This CDR3 contains 14 residues. CDR3 residues: CASGLGQGTDTQYF. The CDR3 nucleotides are TGTGCCAGCGGCTTAGGTCAGGGTACAGATACGCAGTATTTT.